The 25 T cell receptor beta chains presented below share a single source sample, sequenced in a study of spatial heterogeneity in lung cancer. Whole-study findings and limits: Intratumoral expanded alpha and beta TCR counts were found to track tumor mutation counts.

Time point given: sample taken at primary tumor resection. Their recognized antigens are unknown. From the 5' RACE reads, TCRdb called clonotypes with MiXCR, one entry per CDR3 protein. The sample lists a few thousand distinct CDR3 sequences; roughly 8% were seen once. The specimen comprised lung tumor tissue, sampled at surgery. Source of these receptors: a male donor with early-stage non-small cell lung cancer.

In its sample, this clonotype ranks as medium-sized. This chain uses TRBV7-9 with TRBJ2-3; possibly TRBD2 for D (7 bases). From germline, CDR1 is SEHNR and CDR2 FQNEAQ (reference sequence). The V end lost 5 bases, the J end lost 6 bases, and 21 bases lay between the germline ends. This CDR3 contains 16 residues. CDR3 DNA sequence: TGTGCCAGCAGCCCGGGGACATTTGCCGGGGGGGATACGCAGTATTTT. It encodes CASSPGTFAGGDTQYF.

This clonotype was counted many times. V usage is TRBV6-2 or TRBV6-3 and J usage is TRBJ2-5; 13 nucleotides agree with TRBD2. The V gene's germline CDR1 is MNHEY and CDR2 SVGEGT. V shed 2 bases and J 4 bases; nucleotides not matched to a gene: 4. The CDR3 has 16 amino acids. The CDR3 region is CASSYGLAGVIETQYF. In DNA, the CDR3 is TGTGCCAGCAGTTACGGACTAGCGGGAGTCATAGAGACCCAGTACTTC.

In its sample, this clonotype is medium-sized. V gene TRBV29-1 combines with J gene TRBJ2-5; tentative D call: TRBD1 (5 bases). Trimming removed 5 bases at V and 4 bases at J, with 20 bases between. Germline V gene data show CDR1 as SQVTM and CDR2 as ANQGSEA. The CDR3 spans 15 residues. CDR3 DNA sequence: TGCAGCGTTTCCCACAGGAGCTTCCCCGGAGAGACCCAGTACTTC. The encoded protein is CSVSHRSFPGETQYF. Looking up the rest from reference TRBV29-1 and TRBJ2-5 gives the full variable domain: SAVISQKPSRDICQRGTSLTIQCQVDSQVTMMFWYRQQPGQSLTLIATANQGSEATYESGFVIDKFPISRPNLTFSTLTVSNMSPEDSSIYLCSVSHRSFPGETQYFGPGTRLLVL.

In this sample, this clonotype turned up a few times. This chain links TRBV15 with TRBJ2-7, with 8 nucleotides matching TRBD2. CDR1 is LNHNV and CDR2 is YYDKDF in the germline V gene (reference sequence). The CDR3 has 15 residues. V lost 8 bases, J lost 1 base, and 10 bases stayed unmatched. The chain's CDR3 is CATRPGLAGSYEQYF. As DNA, the CDR3 is TGTGCCACCCGTCCCGGACTAGCAGGGTCCTACGAGCAGTACTTC.

This clonotype is judged medium-sized. The J gene is TRBJ2-4, the V gene TRBV5-4; 11 nucleotides agree with TRBD2. Per germline, CDR1 SGHNT and CDR2 YYREEE (reference sequence). J gave up 0 bases and V 4 bases, and 18 bases lay outside the gene matches. This CDR3 region has 21 residues. The CDR3 region has the DNA TGTGCCAGCAGCCAAAAGACTAGCGGGACACTGGGAGCCCTAGCCAAAAACATTCAGTACTTC. This gives the protein CASSQKTSGTLGALAKNIQYF.

This clonotype is labeled as medium-sized. The CDR3 sequence: CASSLEGDGAANYGYTF. Here the CDR3 DNA reads TGCGCCAGCAGCCTCGAAGGGGACGGGGCAGCTAACTATGGCTACACCTTC. The gene calls are TRBV5-1 and TRBJ1-2, with D maybe TRBD1 (5 bases). V was cut by 4 bases and J by 0 bases, with 19 bases left in between. The CDR3 sequence is 17 residues long. Looked up from germline, CDR1 is SGHRS and CDR2 is YFSETQ.

The table lists this clonotype with a few counts. The chain uses TRBV7-2 and TRBJ2-3; TRBD2 matches at 10 bases. The CDR3 loop spans 16 amino acids. Germline CDR1 SGHTA, CDR2 FQGNSA. Trimming cost V 2 bases and J 4 bases; bases outside gene matches: 6. CDR3 bases: TGTGCCAGCAGCTTATCAATAGCGGGGGGATCAGATACGCAGTATTTT. This codes for CASSLSIAGGSDTQYF.

This clonotype has at least ten counts. The chain carries TRBV9 and TRBJ2-7; TRBD2 matches 9 bases. The V gene's germline CDR1 is SGDLS and CDR2 YYNGEE. CDR3 length: 15 residues. The J segment lost 2 bases and the V segment lost 0 bases, leaving 3 bases of the junction unmatched. The CDR3 DNA is TGTGCCAGCAGCGTAGGACTAGCGGTTACCTACGAGCAGTACTTC. Encoded protein: CASSVGLAVTYEQYF. Full variable domain (missing parts from reference TRBV9 and TRBJ2-7): DSGVTQTPKHLITATGQRVTLRCSPRSGDLSVYWYQQSLDQGLQFLIQYYNGEERAKGNILERFSAQQFPDLHSELNLSSLELGDSALYFCASSVGLAVTYEQYFGPGTRLTVT.

This clonotype was observed many times. The V and J genes are TRBV5-1 and TRBJ2-1; 9 bases are a match to TRBD1. CDR1 and CDR2 (germline): SGHRS, YFSETQ. Trimming took 4 bases from V and 9 from J; bases not matched to a gene: 14. The CDR3 totals 16 residues. The CDR3 region has the DNA TGCGCCAGCAGCGCAGCACCGGGACAGGGTCTGGGTGAGCAGTTCTTC. This sequence encodes CASSAAPGQGLGEQFF.

This clonotype counts as medium-sized (0.01 to 0.1%). This chain uses TRBV6-5 with TRBJ2-7; D not certain. Germline values: CDR1 MNHEY, CDR2 SVGAGI. V was clipped by 4 bases and J by 3 bases, with 10 bases between them. This CDR3 region has 13 residues. The CDR3 DNA reads as TGTGCCAGCAGTTTGCAACTGGGCTACGAGCAGTACTTC. Its protein is CASSLQLGYEQYF.

This clonotype is medium-sized within its sample. V and J are TRBV27 and TRBJ1-1; D is unresolved. This CDR3 comprises 14 residues. Germline CDR1 MNHEY, CDR2 SMNVEV (reference sequence). Trimming removed 2 bases from V and 4 bases from J, with 11 bases in between. DNA for the CDR3: TGTGCCAGCAGTTTAGGAGGGTTCGGCACTGAAGCTTTCTTT. This sequence encodes CASSLGGFGTEAFF.

This clonotype showed up just a few times. V usage is TRBV7-2 and J usage is TRBJ1-4, with D possibly TRBD1 on 5 matching bases. The CDR3 extends over 15 amino acids. Germline V lookup: CDR1 SGHTA, CDR2 FQGNSA. Trimming removed 5 bases at V and 10 bases at J, with 20 bases between. CDR3 region: CASSPLPQEIGKLFF. As DNA, the CDR3 is TGTGCCAGCAGCCCCCTCCCACAGGAGATCGGAAAACTGTTTTTT.

Within the sample, this clonotype is medium-sized. The chain is built from TRBV7-3 and TRBJ2-3; TRBD1 matches at 9 bases. Germline-derived CDR1 and CDR2 are SGHTA and FQGTGA. The CDR3 spans 13 residues. V lost 5 bases to trimming and J lost 14 bases; unmatched junction nucleotides: 11. The CDR3 here is CASSKGDRGILYF. CDR3 in DNA: TGTGCCAGCAGCAAGGGTGACAGGGGGATATTGTATTTT.

This clonotype is judged medium-sized (0.01 to 0.1%). The chain links TRBV18 to TRBJ1-5; perhaps TRBD1 as D (5 bases). V was trimmed by 4 bases and J by 8 bases, leaving 12 bases between them. The CDR3 extends over 13 amino acids. Germline V gene lookup returns CDR1 KGHSH and CDR2 LQKENI. The CDR3 sequence: CASSLQGDEPQHF. CDR3 DNA: TGTGCCAGCTCACTCCAGGGTGATGAGCCCCAGCATTTT. The full variable domain, in which reference TRBV18 and TRBJ1-5 provide the parts outside the CDR3, is NAGVMQNPRHLVRRRGQEARLRCSPMKGHSHVYWYRQLPEEGLKFMVYLQKENIIDESGMPKERFSAEFPKEGPSILRIQQVVRGDSAAYFCASSLQGDEPQHFGDGTRLSIL.

This clonotype was found a few times. The CDR3 sequence: CASSHPQGNQPQHF. In DNA, the CDR3 is TGCGCCAGCAGCCACCCACAGGGAAATCAGCCCCAGCATTTT. This chain uses TRBV4-1 with TRBJ1-5; D may be TRBD1 (6 bases). CDR3 size: 14 residues. The germline gives CDR1 MGHRA, CDR2 YSYEKL. V was cut by 3 bases and J by 4 bases, with 10 bases left in between.

By sample share, this clonotype is medium-sized (0.01 to 0.1%). The chain recombines TRBV28 with TRBJ2-1, with D unclear. The germline V gene has CDR1 MDHEN and CDR2 SYDVKM. Trimming shortened V by 8 bases and J by 8 bases, and 13 bases separated the two germline ends. CDR3 size: 12 residues. This CDR3 is CASVGNQDEQFF. CDR3 in DNA: TGTGCCAGCGTGGGCAATCAGGATGAGCAGTTCTTC.

The chain has TRBV12-3 or TRBV12-4 and TRBJ1-1, with a tentative D call TRBD1 (5 bases). This CDR3 is 15 amino acids long. V was clipped by 4 bases and J by 7 bases, with 19 bases between them. This chain's CDR3 is CASSSAGPSYSEAFF. CDR3 sequence (DNA): TGTGCCAGCAGTTCCGCAGGGCCCTCGTACAGTGAAGCTTTCTTT.

This clonotype was found many times. The chain is built from TRBV20-1 and TRBJ2-5; the D gene is possibly TRBD2 (5 bases). Trimming shortened V by 4 bases and J by 5 bases, and 17 bases separated the two germline ends. This CDR3 is 14 amino acids long. Germline CDR1 is DFQATT and CDR2 is SNEGSKA (reference sequence). The DNA for the CDR3 is TGCAGTGCTATTTCCCGGGCCGCGGGTGAGACCCAGTACTTC. Its protein product is CSAISRAAGETQYF.

This clonotype rates as medium-sized. The rearrangement joins TRBV11-2 to TRBJ2-3; 9 positions agree with TRBD1. Trimming took 4 bases from V and 7 from J; bases not matched to a gene: 6. Germline-derived CDR1 and CDR2 are SGHAT and FQNNGV. CDR3 length: 14 residues. CDR3 residues: CASSYRGPFNTQYF. In DNA form, the CDR3 reads TGTGCCAGCAGCTACAGGGGGCCTTTTAATACGCAGTATTTT.

This clonotype was seen many times. The chain links TRBV7-8 to TRBJ1-1; D is perhaps TRBD1 (5 bases). The V gene's germline CDR1 is SGHVS and CDR2 FQNEAQ. V lost 3 bases, J lost 6 bases, and 11 bases lay in between. This CDR3 has 13 amino acids. CDR3 sequence: CASSFDRGAEAFF. In DNA form, the CDR3 reads TGTGCCAGCAGCTTCGACCGGGGGGCTGAAGCTTTCTTT.

This clonotype showed up many times. The chain joins TRBV7-6 to TRBJ2-3; TRBD1 aligns across 10 bases. The V and J ends lost 5 bases and 6 bases, in that order; junction bases with no gene match: 5. This CDR3 is 14 amino acids long. The germline gives CDR1 SGHVS, CDR2 FNYEAQ. The DNA of the CDR3 is TGTGCCAGCAGCCTGGACAGGGGGTATGATACGCAGTATTTT. Its translation is CASSLDRGYDTQYF.

This sequence joins TRBV20-1 and TRBJ2-7; D gene unclear. The V and J ends lost 0 bases and 5 bases respectively, with 14 bases between them. The CDR3 contains 14 residues. CDR1 and CDR2 (germline): DFQATT, SNEGSKA (reference sequence). CDR3 coding DNA: TGCAGTGCTAGAGATTACAACTACCAAGACGAGCAGTACTTC. Its protein is CSARDYNYQDEQYF.

This clonotype was found many times. The CDR3 reads CASRGTVDEQYF. CDR3 sequence (DNA): TGTGCCAGCAGGGGTACAGTGGACGAGCAGTACTTC. The chain links TRBV12-3 or TRBV12-4 to TRBJ2-7; D unresolved. The ends were cut back, 6 bases at V and 5 bases at J, with 11 bases in the middle. The CDR3 has 12 residues.

Sample share makes this clonotype medium-sized. The chain joins TRBV5-1 to TRBJ1-5; possibly TRBD1 for D (5 bases). Per germline, CDR1 SGHRS and CDR2 YFSETQ. Trimming cost V 4 bases and J 5 bases, with 13 bases left between them. The CDR3 runs to 14 residues. CDR3 DNA: TGCGCCAGCAGCCTGGGGGTATCGGATCAGCCCCAGCATTTT. This encodes CASSLGVSDQPQHF.

This sequence joins TRBV5-1 and TRBJ1-2; 7 bases match TRBD1. The CDR3 consists of 12 residues. From germline, CDR1 is SGHRS and CDR2 YFSETQ. V lost 2 bases to trimming and J lost 8 bases; unmatched junction nucleotides: 3. DNA for the CDR3: TGCGCCAGCAGCTTCCAGGGGGAAGGCTACACCTTC. Translation gives CASSFQGEGYTF.